The next 21 T cell receptor beta chains were all read from a single sample in a study of a mutant IDH1 vaccine in newly diagnosed glioma. Time point noted: week 47, end of study. The investigators gave 300 ug of mutant IDH1 20-mer peptide in each vaccine dose, together with topical imiquimod. These receptors have no identified antigens. Sequencing used immunoSEQ multiplex PCR; TCRdb keeps in-frame clones, though not all of them. Here the sample spans 75,000 to 95,000 clones, about nine tenths being singletons. The sample in question was PBMCs, obtained from a glioma patient whose treatment included an IDH1 peptide vaccine. These receptor sequences come from a woman aged 45-65 years with glioma.

The chain carries TRBV7-9 and TRBJ1-2; D gene unclear. Germline V gives CDR1 SEHNR, CDR2 FQNEAQ (reference sequence). Trimming left V 3 bases short and J 2 bases short, with 4 bases between. This CDR3 spans 12 amino acids. The CDR3 DNA sequence: TGTGCCAGCAGCTTCCCAAACTATGGCTACACCTTC. Translated: CASSFPNYGYTF.

The CDR3 nucleotides are TGTGCCAGCACCTTAGGGGTCGGAGAGACCCAGTACTTC. This gives the protein CASTLGVGETQYF. The V gene is TRBV27, the J gene TRBJ2-5; TRBD1 is a possible D gene (5 bases). Trimming shortened V by 7 bases and J by 4 bases, and 13 bases separated the two germline ends. The CDR3 runs 13 residues. Germline CDR1 and CDR2: MNHEY and SMNVEV (reference sequence).

The V call is TRBV19, the J call TRBJ1-1, with a possible D match to TRBD1 (5 bases). The germline gives CDR1 LNHDA, CDR2 SQIVND (reference sequence). The CDR3 covers 15 residues. V was clipped by 11 bases and J by 2 bases, with 21 bases between them. CDR3 region: CASSEGRNINTEAFF. CDR3 bases: TGTGCCTCCTCTGAGGGACGAAATATTAACACTGAAGCTTTCTTT.

The chain links TRBV27 to TRBJ2-3; D is uncertain. This CDR3 spans 14 amino acids. From germline, CDR1 is MNHEY and CDR2 SMNVEV (reference sequence). The V gene lost 1 base and the J gene lost 3 bases, with 8 bases spanning the gap. CDR3 nucleotides: TGTGCCAGCAGTTTATTGGGCCTAACAGATACGCAGTATTTT. As protein: CASSLLGLTDTQYF.

This clone appeared a few times. The V call is TRBV6-1, the J call TRBJ1-1, with D possibly matching TRBD1 (6 bases). Germline V lookup: CDR1 MNHNS, CDR2 SASEGT. CDR3 length equals 12 residues. The V and J ends lost 4 bases and 5 bases respectively, with 8 bases between them. The CDR3 nucleotides are TGTGCCAGCAGTGCCAGGGGTACTGAAGCTTTCTTT. It specifies CASSARGTEAFF.

The chain links TRBV15 to TRBJ2-1; 7 nucleotides agree with TRBD1. CDR3 size: 18 residues. V dropped 1 base and J dropped 4; count of bases not matched to a gene: 13. Germline V gene data show CDR1 as LNHNV and CDR2 as YYDKDF (reference sequence). The CDR3 reads CATSRVDGGHRGYNEQFF. The CDR3 bases are TGTGCCACCAGCAGAGTCGATGGCGGCCACAGGGGTTACAATGAGCAGTTCTTC.

This clone was seen only a few times. The chain links TRBV19 to TRBJ2-1; the match to TRBD1 covers 7 bases. The CDR3 has 17 amino acids. CDR1 LNHDA and CDR2 SQIVND come from the germline V gene (reference sequence). Trimming at V came to 6 bases and at J to 4 bases, leaving 15 bases not matched to a gene. CDR3 in DNA: TGTGCCAGTAGATCAGCGTCGACAGGGAAACTTTACAATGAGCAGTTCTTC. The encoded protein is CASRSASTGKLYNEQFF.

The chain is built from TRBV6-1 and TRBJ2-7; TRBD1 might be the D (5 bases). There are 14 residues in the CDR3. Germline assignment: CDR1 MNHNS and CDR2 SASEGT. The V and J ends lost 3 bases and 4 bases respectively, with 13 bases between them. As DNA, the CDR3 is TGTGCCAGCAGTGAGTCAACAGGTGGGTACGAGCAGTACTTC. Translating it yields CASSESTGGYEQYF.

V gene TRBV11-3 combines with J gene TRBJ1-1, with unresolved D. The CDR3 extends over 13 amino acids. Germline CDR1 reads SGHNT; CDR2 reads YENEEA. Trimming took off 4 bases at V and 1 base at J, with 7 bases between the two ends. The CDR3: CASSYGRNTEAFF. The CDR3 nucleotides are TGTGCCAGCAGCTACGGTCGGAACACTGAAGCTTTCTTT. The entire variable domain, with the rest obtained from reference TRBV11-3 and TRBJ1-1, is as follows: EAGVVQSPRYKIIEKKQPVAFWCNPISGHNTLYWYLQNLGQGPELLIRYENEEAVDDSQLPKDRFSAERLKGVDSTLKIQPAELGDSAVYLCASSYGRNTEAFFGQGTRLTVV.

This clone was counted a single time. CDR3 DNA: TGTGCCAGCAGCTTCCGTGGGGGGCAAAGGTACACCGGGGAGCTGTTTTTT. It codes for CASSFRGGQRYTGELFF. The rearrangement links TRBV7-3 to TRBJ2-2, with D perhaps matching TRBD1 or TRBD2 (6 bases each). V shed 3 bases and J shed 3 bases, with 17 bases lying between them. Germline V gene data show CDR1 as SGHTA and CDR2 as FQGTGA. The CDR3 consists of 17 residues.

The V gene is TRBV4-2, the J gene TRBJ2-3, with D perhaps TRBD2 (5 bases). Trimming stripped 2 bases from V and 5 bases from J, with 11 bases between. CDR3 length equals 14 residues. Per germline, CDR1 LGHNA and CDR2 YNFKEQ. The chain's CDR3 is CASSQKLVIDTQYF. Written as DNA, the CDR3 is TGTGCCAGCAGCCAAAAACTAGTGATAGATACGCAGTATTTT.

The chain uses TRBV28 and TRBJ2-7, with D perhaps given as TRBD1 or TRBD2 (6 bases each). The length of the CDR3 is 17 residues. Trimming cost V 5 bases and J 0 bases, with 20 bases left between them. Germline V gives CDR1 MDHEN, CDR2 SYDVKM. The CDR3 loop reads CASSILKGGLGSYEQYF. CDR3 nucleotides: TGTGCCAGCAGTATTCTTAAAGGGGGGTTAGGCTCCTACGAGCAGTACTTC.

This clone showed up just a few times. The rearrangement uses TRBV5-1 and TRBJ2-7, with D tentatively TRBD1 (5 bases). CDR1 SGHRS and CDR2 YFSETQ come from the germline V gene. V was clipped by 4 bases and J by 6 bases, with 20 bases between them. This CDR3 is built from 15 residues. CDR3 amino acids: CASSAGQPGATEQYF. In DNA form, the CDR3 reads TGCGCCAGCAGCGCCGGTCAGCCTGGGGCTACCGAGCAGTACTTC. The whole variable domain, remainder taken from reference TRBV5-1 and TRBJ2-7, is KAGVTQTPRYLIKTRGQQVTLSCSPISGHRSVSWYQQTPGQGLQFLFEYFSETQRNKGNFPGRFSGRQFSNSRSEMNVSTLELGDSALYLCASSAGQPGATEQYFGPGTRLTVT.

CDR3 residues: CASSQDTASYEQYF. DNA for the CDR3: TGTGCCAGCAGCCAAGACACCGCCTCCTACGAGCAGTACTTC. The rearrangement links TRBV5-4 to TRBJ2-7; unclear D gene. The CDR3 loop spans 14 amino acids. V was shortened by 4 bases and J by 0 bases, with 11 bases between the two germline ends. Germline V lookup: CDR1 SGHNT, CDR2 YYREEE (reference sequence).

The chain combines TRBV28 with TRBJ2-7, with 8 positions matching TRBD1. Germline V CDR1 and CDR2: MDHEN, SYDVKM. V shed 4 bases, J shed 2 bases, and the junction held 7 bases outside the gene matches. The CDR3 is 15 residues long. The CDR3 DNA reads TGTGCCAGCAGTTCCACCGGGACAGGAGCCTACGAGCAGTACTTC. It yields the protein CASSSTGTGAYEQYF.

This clone was detected only once. The chain joins TRBV7-9 to TRBJ1-4, with D perhaps TRBD1 (6 bases). This CDR3 is built from 16 residues. Looked up from germline, CDR1 is SEHNR and CDR2 is FQNEAQ (reference sequence). V lost 3 bases to trimming and J lost 8 bases, with 19 bases between them. As DNA, the CDR3 is TGTGCCAGCAGCTTGCGGCAGGACAGCCCAAGGGAAAAACTGTTTTTT. Translated: CASSLRQDSPREKLFF.

The chain employs TRBV9 and TRBJ1-2; D is undetermined. Germline assignment: CDR1 SGDLS and CDR2 YYNGEE. V lost 3 bases, J lost 3 bases, and 18 bases lay in between. The CDR3 has 16 amino acids. The CDR3 reads CASSANPGLEDYGYTF. The CDR3 DNA sequence: TGTGCCAGCAGCGCCAACCCTGGACTTGAAGACTATGGCTACACCTTC.

The chain combines TRBV5-6 with TRBJ2-7; possible D gene TRBD1, 8 bases. V lost 4 bases, J lost 2 bases, and 22 bases lay in between. Per germline, CDR1 SGHDT and CDR2 YYEEEE. The CDR3 has 17 residues. Written as DNA, the CDR3 is TGTGCCAGCAGCAGCCGACAGGGGCGGGAGCCACCCTACGAGCAGTACTTC. It specifies CASSSRQGREPPYEQYF.

This chain links TRBV4-1 with TRBJ1-4; 7 bases map to TRBD1. The CDR3 is 17 residues long. Per germline, CDR1 MGHRA and CDR2 YSYEKL. V lost 3 bases and J lost 7; bases outside the gene matches: 14. The CDR3, as DNA: TGCGCCAGCAGCCACATCAGCGCAGGGGGTCTCGCTGAAAAACTGTTTTTT. It translates to CASSHISAGGLAEKLFF.

The V and J genes are TRBV27 and TRBJ1-1; D may be TRBD1 (6 bases). CDR3 length equals 13 residues. Germline CDR1 reads MNHEY; CDR2 reads SMNVEV (reference sequence). V gave up 5 bases and J gave up 5 bases, with 12 bases separating them. The CDR3 loop is CASSGQLGTEAFF. DNA of the CDR3: TGTGCCAGCAGTGGACAGTTGGGGACTGAAGCTTTCTTT.

The genes are TRBV10-1 and TRBJ1-1, with TRBD1 as a possible D gene (6 bases). Germline lookup yields CDR1 WNHNN and CDR2 SYGVQD (reference sequence). The CDR3 is made up of 14 amino acids. V lost 6 bases, J lost 1 base, and 12 bases lay in between. In nucleotides, the CDR3 is TGCGCCAGCAGGCGGACAGAGCCGAACACTGAAGCTTTCTTT. Its translation: CASRRTEPNTEAFF.